This T cell receptor (beta chain) was retrieved from a study of blood T cell repertoires in COVID-19. Whole-study context: The analysed material was cDNA or gDNA that came from T cells, B-cell-depleted T cells, or PBMCs.

Original methodology: Reference gene primer amplification in the assay estimated nucleated cell counts. Profiled with immunoSEQ multiplex PCR; TCRdb holds only in-frame clones, not every one. The V and J calls and clone size come from that table; D and trimming were worked out from the DNA. The table lists 8,500 to 10,000 clones, around four fifths of them singletons. Trimming shortened V by 1 base and J by 0 bases, and 7 bases separated the two germline ends. CDR3 length: 15 amino acids. Germline assignment: CDR1 MGHRA and CDR2 YSYEKL. The V call is TRBV4-1, the J call TRBJ2-1; a possible D gene is TRBD2 (5 bases). The sequencing input was peripheral blood. This receptor was obtained from a human donor in a cohort sampled during active COVID-19. The CDR3, as DNA: TGCGCCAGCAGCCAAGCAGGAGGCTCCTACAATGAGCAGTTCTTC. It encodes CASSQAGGSYNEQFF.